The T cell receptor beta chain described here comes from a study of blood T cell repertoires in COVID-19. The junction had 7 bases not matched to a gene; V was cut back by 7 bases and J by 5 bases. Per germline, CDR1 ENHRY and CDR2 SYGVKD. This CDR3 contains 14 residues. Methods used by the authors: Reference gene primers were amplified, and this amplification served to estimate nucleated cell counts. Produced via immunoSEQ multiplex PCR; TCRdb's table is partial and in-frame only. That table furnishes V, J and clone size, whereas the DNA furnished D and trimming. The sample lists 350,000 to 450,000 clones; around 87% were seen once.

The chain carries TRBV10-3 and TRBJ1-1; 10 bases line up with TRBD1. The TCR sequence derives from a young man who had recovered from COVID-19. Sample: PBMCs or T cells enriched from blood (not recorded which). DNA for the CDR3: TGTGCCATCACCGAGGGACAGGGGCGGACTGAAGCTTTCTTT. This encodes CAITEGQGRTEAFF.